The following is a T cell receptor beta chain sequence with its context. The antigen is unknown. The same CDR3 is also encoded by other DNA sequences in this sample. The data were taken from a study of cytotoxic CD8 clonotypes in ibrutinib-treated CLL. The planned depth of sequencing spanned 1 in 200,000 to 1 in 1 million T cells. This table comes from immunoSEQ multiplex PCR, and its TCRdb copy is limited to in-frame clones, with some not included. This table holds more than 35,000 clones, about two thirds found once. V gave up 5 bases and J gave up 1 base, with 19 bases separating them. There are 17 residues in the CDR3. Germline V CDR1 and CDR2: SEHNR, FQNEAQ (reference sequence). Regarding the study as a whole: Public clonotypes were uncommon and contracted or stayed stable on treatment. Increased clonality at ibrutinib response gave way to a return toward baseline at progression.

This chain connects TRBV7-9 to TRBJ2-3; a weak D match, TRBD1 (5 bases). Here the sequenced sample was PBMCs, taken at disease progression, from a patient treated with ibrutinib. The receptor's source is a human donor with chronic lymphocytic leukemia. For the CDR3, the DNA is TGTGCCAGCAGCCTAGGACAAGGGGTGGTTGGCACAGATACGCAGTATTTT. This sequence encodes CASSLGQGVVGTDTQYF.